The next 3 T cell receptor beta chains were all read from a single sample in a study of Tregs in tolerant kidney transplant recipients. Profiling relied on immunoSEQ multiplex PCR, and the TCRdb table lists in-frame clones only, not all of them. The repertoire holds 85,000 to 100,000 clones, with over 85% as singletons. This sample comprised CD4+ T cells from blood, obtained before the transplant. The receptors were sampled from a human donor who received a combined kidney and bone marrow transplant.

The CDR3 DNA sequence: TGTGCCAGCTTAGGCAGGGTTGTATGGGGGGCCAACGTCCTGACTTTC. Protein sequence: CASLGRVVWGANVLTF. This rearrangement joins TRBV7-9 to TRBJ2-6; D is possibly TRBD1 (5 bases). CDR3 size: 16 residues. Germline V gives CDR1 SEHNR, CDR2 FQNEAQ (reference sequence). Deletions cut 8 bases from V and 4 bases from J, with 18 bases between.

J is TRBJ1-4 and V is TRBV23-1, with D possibly matching TRBD1 (5 bases). TRBV23-1 falls under the ORF class, with uncertain function. The CDR3 spans 16 residues. V was cut by 3 bases and J by 6 bases, with 17 bases left in between. CDR3 in amino acids: CASSQSVRDSDEKLFF. For the CDR3, the DNA is TGCGCCAGCAGTCAGTCGGTCAGGGATTCGGATGAAAAACTGTTTTTT.

The CDR3 nucleotides are TGTGCCAGCAGCCGCGACAGGGGAGCCGAAAAACTGTTTTTT. Translated, it gives CASSRDRGAEKLFF. This rearrangement joins TRBV6-1 to TRBJ1-4; 8 bases are a match to TRBD1. Germline loops: CDR1 MNHNS, CDR2 SASEGT. V shed 6 bases, J shed 8 bases, and the junction held 8 bases outside the gene matches. The CDR3 runs 14 residues.